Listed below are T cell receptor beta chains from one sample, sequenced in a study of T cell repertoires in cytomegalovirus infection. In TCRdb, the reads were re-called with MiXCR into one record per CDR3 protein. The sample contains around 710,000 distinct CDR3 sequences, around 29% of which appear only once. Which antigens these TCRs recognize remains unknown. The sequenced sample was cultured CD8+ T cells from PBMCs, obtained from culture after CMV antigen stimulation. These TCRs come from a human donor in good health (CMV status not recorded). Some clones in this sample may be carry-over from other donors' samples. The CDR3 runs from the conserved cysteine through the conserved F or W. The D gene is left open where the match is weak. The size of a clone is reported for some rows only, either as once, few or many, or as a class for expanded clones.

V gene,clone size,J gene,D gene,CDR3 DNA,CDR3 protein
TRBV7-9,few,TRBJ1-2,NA,TGTGCCAGCAGCTCAGCGCAGATCGGGGGTAGCTATGGCTACACCTTC,CASSSAQIGGSYGYTF
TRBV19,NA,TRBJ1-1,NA,TGTGCCAGTAGTATGCAGGGGCCCACTGAAGCTTTCTTT,CASSMQGPTEAFF
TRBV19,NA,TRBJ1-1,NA,TGTGCCAGTAGTGAGGACCTTCGGGGGCATGAAGCTTTCTTT,CASSEDLRGHEAFF
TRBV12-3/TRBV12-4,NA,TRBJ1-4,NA,TGTGCCAGCAGTTTCAGGCCAGGGGTCGAAAAACTGTTTTTT,CASSFRPGVEKLFF
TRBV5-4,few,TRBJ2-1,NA,TGTGCCAGCTCCCAGGGGGGGCCCACCTACAATGAGCAGTTCTTC,CASSQGGPTYNEQFF
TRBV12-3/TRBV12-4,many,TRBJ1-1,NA,TGTGCCAGCAGCTCCCCGGTAGCAGCTTTCTTT,CASSSPVAAFF
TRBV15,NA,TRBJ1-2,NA,TGTGCCACCAGCAGAGAAGGGGGGGCGCTGGGCTATGGCTACACCTTC,CATSREGGALGYGYTF
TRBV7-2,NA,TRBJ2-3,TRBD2,TGTGCCAGCAGCTTAGCCGGGACTAGCGGTAAGGATACGCAGTATTTT,CASSLAGTSGKDTQYF
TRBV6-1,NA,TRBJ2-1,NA,TGTGCCAGCAGTGGAACCCTCTACAATGAGCAGTTCTTC,CASSGTLYNEQFF
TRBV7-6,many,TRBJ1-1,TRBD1,TGTGCCAGCAGCTTAGAAAGGACAGGGGGCACTGAAGCTTTCTTT,CASSLERTGGTEAFF
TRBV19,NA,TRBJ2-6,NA,TGTGCCAGTAGTATAGCCCAGTACTCTGGGGCCAACGTCCTGACTTTC,CASSIAQYSGANVLTF
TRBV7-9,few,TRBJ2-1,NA,TGTGCCAGCAGCCCCCCCGGGACATTAAATGAGCAGTTCTTC,CASSPPGTLNEQFF
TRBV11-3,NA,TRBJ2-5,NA,TGTGCCAGCAGCCTTAGGGGGGGGGCCAGCGAGACCCAGTACTTC,CASSLRGGASETQYF
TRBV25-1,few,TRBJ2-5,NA,TGTGCCAGCAGTGGATTAGCATGGGAGACCCAGTACTTC,CASSGLAWETQYF
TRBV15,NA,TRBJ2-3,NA,TGTGCCACCAGCAGAGGAGGAGCGAATACGCAGTATTTT,CATSRGGANTQYF
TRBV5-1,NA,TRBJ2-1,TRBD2,TGCGCCAGCAGCTTGTTGGCTAGCGGGGCCTACAATGAGCAGTTCTTC,CASSLLASGAYNEQFF